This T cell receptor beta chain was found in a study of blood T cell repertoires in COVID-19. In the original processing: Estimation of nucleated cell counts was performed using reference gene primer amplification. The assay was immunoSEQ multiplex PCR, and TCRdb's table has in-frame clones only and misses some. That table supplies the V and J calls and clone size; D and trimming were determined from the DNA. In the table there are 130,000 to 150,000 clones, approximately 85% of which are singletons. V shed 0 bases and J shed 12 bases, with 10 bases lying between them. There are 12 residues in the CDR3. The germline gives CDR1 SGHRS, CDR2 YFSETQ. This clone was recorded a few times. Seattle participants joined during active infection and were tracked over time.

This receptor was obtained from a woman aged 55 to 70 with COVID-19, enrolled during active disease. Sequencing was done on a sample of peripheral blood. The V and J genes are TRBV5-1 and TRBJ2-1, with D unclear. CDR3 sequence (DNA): TGCGCCAGCAGCTTGGACCCATTGCGGCAGTTCTTC. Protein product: CASSLDPLRQFF.